The 3 T cell receptor beta chains below were found in one sample sequenced in a study of T cell repertoires in cytomegalovirus infection. Via MiXCR, TCRdb re-called the reads, giving one row per CDR3 protein. The sample consists of about 920,000 distinct CDR3 sequences, roughly 30% of them appearing once. These receptors have no identified antigens. This specimen consisted of cultured CD8+ T cells from PBMCs, obtained from culture after CMV antigen stimulation. Receptors originate from a human donor in good health (CMV status not recorded). Some clones in this sample may be carry-over from other donors' samples.

This clonotype was seen once. This sequence joins TRBV27 and TRBJ1-2, with D tentatively TRBD1 (5 bases). The CDR3 spans 12 residues. The V and J ends lost 9 bases and 4 bases respectively, with 12 bases between them. The germline V gene has CDR1 MNHEY and CDR2 SMNVEV (reference sequence). The CDR3 loop is CASGQRAYGYTF. Here the CDR3 DNA reads TGTGCCAGTGGACAACGAGCCTATGGCTACACCTTC.

In its sample, this clonotype was seen a few times. The chain's CDR3 is CASSLQSSGLGSQYF. The CDR3 DNA reads as TGTGCCAGCAGCCTACAATCCTCGGGCCTAGGGTCCCAGTACTTC. The chain combines TRBV7-6 with TRBJ2-5; D gene uncertain. The CDR3 runs 15 residues. V lost 5 bases to trimming and J lost 9 bases, with 22 bases between them. Germline lookup yields CDR1 SGHVS and CDR2 FNYEAQ.

Here the CDR3 DNA reads TGCAGCGTTCCAAAGGCCGGGGAGCTGTTTTTT. This translates into CSVPKAGELFF. The chain links TRBV29-1 to TRBJ2-2; D is ambiguous. The CDR3 loop spans 11 amino acids. Germline CDR1 reads SQVTM; CDR2 reads ANQGSEA. The ends were cut back, 5 bases at V and 6 bases at J, with 7 bases in the middle.